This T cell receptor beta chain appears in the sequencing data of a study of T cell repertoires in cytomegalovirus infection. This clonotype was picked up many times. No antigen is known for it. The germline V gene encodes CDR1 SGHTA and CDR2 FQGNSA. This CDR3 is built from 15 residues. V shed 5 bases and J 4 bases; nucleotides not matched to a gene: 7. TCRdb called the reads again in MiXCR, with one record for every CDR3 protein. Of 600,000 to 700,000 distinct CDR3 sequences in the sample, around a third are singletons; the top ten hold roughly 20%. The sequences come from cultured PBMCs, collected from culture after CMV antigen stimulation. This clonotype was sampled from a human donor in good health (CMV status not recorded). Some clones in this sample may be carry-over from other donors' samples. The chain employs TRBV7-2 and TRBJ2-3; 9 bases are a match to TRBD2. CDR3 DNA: TGTGCCAGCAGCCAGGGACTAGCAGTTTCAGATACGCAGTATTTT. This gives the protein CASSQGLAVSDTQYF.